This paragraph covers one T cell receptor beta chain sequence. Its cognate antigen is unknown. TCRdb re-analysed the reads in MiXCR, keeping a single row per CDR3 protein. The table shows fewer than 550,000 distinct CDR3 sequences, with about 25% occurring only once. The CDR3 is made up of 14 amino acids. The junction had 5 bases not matched to a gene; V was cut back by 2 bases and J by 7 bases. From germline, CDR1 is SEHNR and CDR2 FQNEAQ (reference sequence). The sample is drawn from a study of T cell repertoires in cytomegalovirus infection. As for the study in general: Public TCR beta signatures provided an indication of both CMV infection and a matching HLA type. Points from the study as a whole: Clonotypes of TCR beta that were HLA-C-restricted and CMV-specific dominated the ex vivo response. Frequencies of public TCR beta families were cumulated, and this identified carriers of CMV plus the relevant HLA.

This sequence originates from a human donor in good health (CMV status not recorded). Some clones in this sample may be carry-over from other donors' samples. The sequenced sample was PBMCs. The rearrangement joins TRBV7-9 to TRBJ2-7; 10 nucleotides align to TRBD1. The CDR3 DNA sequence: TGTGCCAGCAGCTTAACCGGGACAGGGGTGGAGCAGTACGTC. As protein: CASSLTGTGVEQYV.